Below, 24 T cell receptor beta chains from the same sample are listed, as sequenced in a study of T cell changes during pregnancy in multiple sclerosis. TCRdb keeps only in-frame clones here, not all; method: immunoSEQ multiplex PCR. The sample yields 70,000 or so clones, around 92% seen once. Material: peripheral blood, obtained in the third trimester of pregnancy. These TCRs come from a female donor in good health, enrolled as a control in a pregnancy study.

The chain couples TRBV7-8 to TRBJ2-5, with D perhaps TRBD1 (5 bases). Trimming pared 4 bases from V and 4 bases from J, leaving 13 bases between. The germline V gene has CDR1 SGHVS and CDR2 FQNEAQ. The CDR3 consists of 14 residues. Here the CDR3 DNA reads TGTGCCAGCAGCTCGTTTCTGGGGCGAGAGACCCAGTACTTC. It translates to CASSSFLGRETQYF.

The chain employs TRBV11-2 and TRBJ2-5; TRBD2 is a possible D gene (5 bases). The ends were cut back, 4 bases at V and 5 bases at J, with 11 bases in the middle. This CDR3 is 13 amino acids long. Per the germline V gene, CDR1 is SGHAT and CDR2 is FQNNGV. CDR3 region: CASSSLRGETQYF. The CDR3, as DNA: TGTGCCAGCAGCTCCTTACGCGGGGAGACCCAGTACTTC.

The chain joins TRBV5-1 to TRBJ1-2; D not resolved. V lost 0 bases to trimming and J lost 10 bases, with 10 bases between them. Germline-derived CDR1 and CDR2 are SGHRS and YFSETQ. The CDR3 runs 12 residues. The CDR3 protein is CASSLDLLVYTF. The DNA for the CDR3 is TGCGCCAGCAGCTTGGACTTACTAGTCTACACCTTC.

The chain has TRBV7-2 and TRBJ2-1; D call uncertain. Per germline, CDR1 SGHTA and CDR2 FQGNSA. The V end was cut by 5 bases, the J end by 2 bases, with 19 bases between. This CDR3 has 17 amino acids. CDR3 sequence: CASSAPRGGLPYNEQFF. The CDR3 region has the DNA TGTGCCAGCAGCGCCCCCCGAGGTGGTCTGCCCTACAATGAGCAGTTCTTC.

This sequence joins TRBV6-5 and TRBJ2-1, with 12 bases aligning to TRBD1. J was trimmed by 10 bases and V by 5 bases; bases with no gene match: 6. The germline gives CDR1 MNHEY, CDR2 SVGAGI. This CDR3 has 14 residues. The CDR3: CASSAGTGGWEQFF. As DNA, the CDR3 is TGTGCCAGCAGTGCCGGGACAGGGGGCTGGGAGCAGTTCTTC.

In regard to this clone: This specimen includes other DNA sequences encoding the same CDR3. V gene TRBV15 combines with J gene TRBJ1-2; maybe TRBD1 (6 bases). With 3 bases removed from V and 8 bases from J, the gap between germline ends came to 13 bases. CDR1 LNHNV and CDR2 YYDKDF come from the germline V gene (reference sequence). This CDR3 is 13 amino acids long. CDR3 protein: CATSRGGGEGYTF. CDR3 in DNA: TGTGCCACCAGCAGGGGAGGGGGAGAGGGCTACACCTTC.

This chain connects TRBV11-3 to TRBJ2-7; D might be TRBD1 (6 bases). V was cut by 1 base and J by 1 base, with 11 bases left in between. Germline CDR1 reads SGHNT; CDR2 reads YENEEA. The CDR3 is made up of 15 amino acids. CDR3 residues: CASSLGSGQSYEQYF. CDR3 nucleotides: TGTGCCAGCAGCTTAGGGTCCGGACAGTCCTACGAGCAGTACTTC.

J is TRBJ1-2 and V is TRBV30, with D perhaps TRBD1 (5 bases). V was pared by 1 base and J by 6 bases, with 9 bases between. Germline values: CDR1 GTSNPN, CDR2 SVGIG (reference sequence). The CDR3 has 12 amino acids. The CDR3 DNA reads as TGTGCCTGGAGTGAAATCAGGGATGGCTACACCTTC. It yields the protein CAWSEIRDGYTF.

V is TRBV6-1 and J is TRBJ1-1, with D possibly matching TRBD1 (5 bases). CDR1 is MNHNS, CDR2 SASEGT, per germline. The CDR3 has 14 amino acids. The V and J ends lost 5 bases and 4 bases respectively, with 14 bases between them. CDR3 in DNA: TGTGCCAGCAGTTCAGGGTCATTGGGCACTGAAGCTTTCTTT. Amino acids: CASSSGSLGTEAFF.

The chain combines TRBV2 with TRBJ1-2, with TRBD1 matching over 9 bases. The CDR3 contains 13 residues. The V gene's germline CDR1 is SNHLY and CDR2 FYNNEI. Losses at the gene ends were 6 bases for V and 7 bases for J; bases not matched to a gene: 6. The chain's CDR3 is CASRPTGGIGYTF. Here the CDR3 DNA reads TGTGCCAGCAGACCGACAGGGGGGATTGGCTACACCTTC.

This chain uses TRBV30 with TRBJ1-5, with a weak D call TRBD1 (6 bases). Germline V gene data show CDR1 as GTSNPN and CDR2 as SVGIG (reference sequence). Trimming shortened V by 3 bases and J by 6 bases, and 12 bases separated the two germline ends. There are 13 residues in the CDR3. The CDR3 DNA sequence: TGTGCCTGGAGGGCCTCACAGGGTCAGCCCCAGCATTTT. It encodes CAWRASQGQPQHF.

The genes are TRBV28 and TRBJ2-5; D may be TRBD2 (5 bases). V shed 2 bases and J shed 12 bases, with 19 bases lying between them. The CDR3 has 14 amino acids. CDR1 is MDHEN, CDR2 SYDVKM, per germline. CDR3: CASSLRQCRTGEYF. As DNA, the CDR3 is TGTGCCAGCAGTTTACGCCAATGCCGGACTGGTGAGTACTTC.

This chain uses TRBV19 with TRBJ2-1; D remains ambiguous. Trimming took 5 bases from V and 4 from J, leaving 9 bases between them. The CDR3 extends over 13 amino acids. Germline CDR1 LNHDA, CDR2 SQIVND (reference sequence). CDR3 DNA: TGTGCCAGTAGTGAGACAACATACAATGAGCAGTTCTTC. Amino acids: CASSETTYNEQFF.

On this clone itself: Mismatch with germline at one junction end may stem from a read error. V usage is TRBV5-1 and J usage is TRBJ2-3, with 11 bases aligning to TRBD2. Germline CDR1 is SGHRS and CDR2 is YFSETQ. CDR3 length: 16 amino acids. CDR3 protein: CASSLATSGSRDTQYF. As DNA, the CDR3 is TGCGCCAGCAGCTTGGCCACTAGCGGGAGCAGAGATACGCAGTATTTT.

The rearrangement links TRBV6-5 to TRBJ2-3, with D possibly TRBD2 on 7 matching bases. The germline gives CDR1 MNHEY, CDR2 SVGAGI. This CDR3 spans 14 amino acids. Trimming cost V 6 bases and J 3 bases, with 13 bases left between them. The CDR3 DNA is TGTGCCAGCAGAGTAGGGGGGGGAACAGATACGCAGTATTTT. As protein: CASRVGGGTDTQYF.

The chain couples TRBV10-3 to TRBJ2-5; 8 nucleotides align to TRBD1. CDR1 is ENHRY, CDR2 SYGVKD, per germline. V lost 5 bases, J lost 5 bases, and 4 bases stayed unmatched. The CDR3 contains 13 residues. CDR3 amino acids: CAISQGAGETQYF. The DNA for the CDR3 is TGTGCCATCAGTCAGGGGGCTGGGGAGACCCAGTACTTC.

This chain joins TRBV28 and TRBJ2-1; maybe TRBD2 (6 bases). V lost 6 bases, J lost 4 bases, and 13 bases lay in between. Per the germline V gene, CDR1 is MDHEN and CDR2 is SYDVKM. This CDR3 spans 14 amino acids. CDR3 residues: CASRWDAGYNEQFF. The DNA for the CDR3 is TGTGCCAGCAGGTGGGACGCGGGGTACAATGAGCAGTTCTTC.

This clone was recorded once. CDR3 region: CAIRPTGNRNTEAFF. The CDR3 nucleotides read TGTGCCATCAGACCAACAGGGAACCGGAACACTGAAGCTTTCTTT. This chain connects TRBV10-3 to TRBJ1-1, with D perhaps TRBD1 (6 bases). V lost 6 bases and J lost 1, with 15 bases in between. Germline V gene sequence: CDR1 ENHRY, CDR2 SYGVKD. The CDR3 is made up of 15 amino acids.

On this clone itself: The germline gene is not matched at one end of the junction; a read error may be the cause. J is TRBJ1-5 and V is TRBV7-7; 9 positions match TRBD1. This CDR3 is built from 15 residues. Germline loops: CDR1 SSHAT, CDR2 FNYEAQ (reference sequence). This chain's CDR3 is CASSEGTGRNQPQHF. DNA for the CDR3: TGTGCTAGCAGCGAAGGGACAGGGCGCAATCAGCCCCAGCATTTT.

This clone was recorded a few times. The chain has TRBV11-1 and TRBJ2-3; TRBD2 aligns across 11 bases. Losses at the gene ends were 2 bases for V and 0 bases for J; bases not matched to a gene: 7. The CDR3 contains 18 residues. Germline V gene lookup returns CDR1 SGHAT and CDR2 FQDESV (reference sequence). DNA for the CDR3: TGTGCCAGCAGCTTACCCAGGGGACTAGCGGTAAGCACAGATACGCAGTATTTT. Translating it yields CASSLPRGLAVSTDTQYF.

V usage is TRBV10-3 and J usage is TRBJ2-5; 11 bases match TRBD2. This CDR3 spans 16 amino acids. With V trimmed by 2 bases and J by 5 bases, 7 bases remained unmatched. Per germline, CDR1 ENHRY and CDR2 SYGVKD. The CDR3 DNA sequence: TGTGCCATCAGTGAGGAAATAGCGGGGGGGGCGGAGACCCAGTACTTC. It specifies CAISEEIAGGAETQYF.

The chain carries TRBV19 and TRBJ2-7; 7 positions match TRBD1. The CDR3 covers 13 residues. J gave up 2 bases and V 10 bases, and 8 bases lay outside the gene matches. CDR1 and CDR2 (germline): LNHDA, SQIVND (reference sequence). The DNA of the CDR3 is TGTGCCACCTCAGGACAGGATCCCTACGAGCAGTACTTC. Translation: CATSGQDPYEQYF.

J is TRBJ2-6 and V is TRBV28; 7 nucleotides align to TRBD2. CDR1 MDHEN and CDR2 SYDVKM come from the germline V gene. V shed 6 bases and J 3 bases; nucleotides not matched to a gene: 17. This CDR3 has 19 residues. DNA of the CDR3: TGTGCCAGCAGAGGGCAAGCGGGGCGGCCAAGAGGTGGGGCCAACGTCCTGACTTTC. Its protein is CASRGQAGRPRGGANVLTF.

This clone was recorded only once. The gene calls are TRBV5-1 and TRBJ2-5, with D unclear. The CDR3 loop spans 13 amino acids. Trimming took off 3 bases at V and 2 bases at J, with 8 bases between the two ends. Germline V gene sequence: CDR1 SGHRS, CDR2 YFSETQ. The DNA for the CDR3 is TGCGCCAGCAGCTCATTTGTTCAAGAGACCCAGTACTTC. Translation gives CASSSFVQETQYF.